One and the same sample provided the 19 T cell receptor beta chains below, sequenced in a study of CD8+CD57+ T cells in acquired aplastic anemia. Genomic DNA constituted the template upon which TCR beta VDJ and CDR3 profiling was performed. From the reads, TCRdb called clonotypes with MiXCR, one entry per CDR3 protein. The top ten clones hold 45% of a sample with 150,000 to 200,000 distinct CDR3 sequences, about 60% of them seen once. The sequencing input was sorted CD4+, CD8+, or CD8+CD57+ T cells (not recorded which) from PBMCs. The origin of the receptors is a human donor in good health.

This clonotype was observed many times. The genes are TRBV6-5 and TRBJ2-3; D ambiguous. Germline V gene sequence: CDR1 MNHEY, CDR2 SVGAGI. V shed 0 bases and J shed 3 bases, with 16 bases lying between them. This CDR3 region has 17 residues. CDR3 loop: CASSYSGDPVPTDTQYF. In DNA form, the CDR3 reads TGTGCCAGCAGTTACTCGGGCGATCCCGTTCCTACAGATACGCAGTATTTT.

This clonotype was counted at least ten times. The rearrangement uses TRBV7-9 and TRBJ2-7; TRBD2 might be the D (6 bases). V was shortened by 5 bases and J by 2 bases, with 13 bases between the two germline ends. Germline CDR1 reads SEHNR; CDR2 reads FQNEAQ (reference sequence). This CDR3 region has 14 residues. The CDR3 nucleotides read TGTGCCAGCAGCACATTAGCGGAAACCTACGAGCAGTACTTC. Amino acids: CASSTLAETYEQYF.

This clonotype came up once. The chain joins TRBV20-1 to TRBJ1-2; D perhaps matches TRBD1 (6 bases). V was cut by 7 bases and J by 5 bases, with 20 bases left in between. The length of the CDR3 is 14 residues. Looked up from germline, CDR1 is DFQATT and CDR2 is SNEGSKA (reference sequence). CDR3: CSVPIGGGPYGYTF. The CDR3 nucleotides read TGCAGTGTGCCCATCGGGGGCGGCCCTTATGGCTACACCTTC.

The V call is TRBV5-6, the J call TRBJ1-1, with TRBD1 as a possible D gene (5 bases). There are 13 residues in the CDR3. The V gene's germline CDR1 is SGHDT and CDR2 YYEEEE. Trimming removed 9 bases from V and 4 bases from J, with 16 bases in between. CDR3 sequence: CATSGTGRTEAFF. The CDR3 nucleotides are TGTGCCACCTCCGGGACGGGGCGCACTGAAGCTTTCTTT. The whole variable domain, filled in from reference TRBV5-6 and TRBJ1-1, reads DAGVTQSPTHLIKTRGQQVTLRCSPKSGHDTVSWYQQALGQGPQFIFQYYEEEERQRGNFPDRFSGHQFPNYSSELNVNALLLGDSALYLCATSGTGRTEAFFGQGTRLTVV.

The chain is built from TRBV25-1 and TRBJ2-7; D gene ambiguous. The CDR3 covers 14 residues. CDR1 MGHDK and CDR2 SYGVNS come from the germline V gene. Trimming pared 8 bases from V and 0 bases from J, leaving 14 bases between. CDR3 protein: CASSPGSASYEQYF. In DNA, the CDR3 is TGTGCCAGCTCACCAGGCTCAGCCTCCTACGAGCAGTACTTC.

V is TRBV2 and J is TRBJ1-5; D remains unclear. V lost 3 bases to trimming and J lost 7 bases, with 10 bases between them. The CDR3 is 13 residues long. Germline V CDR1 and CDR2: SNHLY, FYNNEI. CDR3 DNA: TGTGCCAGCAGTGAGCCTCCCGGGCAGCCCCAGCATTTT. It codes for CASSEPPGQPQHF.

A remark on this clonotype: A much larger clone sits a single nucleotide away, making a read error possible. The rearrangement links TRBV25-1 to TRBJ2-1; D unclear. Per germline, CDR1 MGHDK and CDR2 SYGVNS. The CDR3 is made up of 11 amino acids. The CDR3, as DNA: TGTGCCAGCAGTTTCAGGCATGAGCAGTCCTTC. Translating it yields CASSFRHEQSF.

The rearrangement links TRBV10-3 to TRBJ1-2; 7 nucleotides agree with TRBD1. CDR1 and CDR2 (germline): ENHRY, SYGVKD. The junction had 4 bases not matched to a gene; V was cut back by 3 bases and J by 0 bases. This CDR3 has 15 amino acids. CDR3 in DNA: TGTGCCATCAGTGACCAGGGGACAGCTAACTATGGCTACACCTTC. It is translated as CAISDQGTANYGYTF.

This clonotype is a singleton in its sample. The chain joins TRBV20-1 to TRBJ2-7; perhaps D is TRBD1 or TRBD2 (5 bases each). This CDR3 is 11 amino acids long. Germline values: CDR1 DFQATT, CDR2 SNEGSKA (reference sequence). The germline V and J ends were trimmed by 6 bases and 7 bases, with 13 bases remaining between them. As DNA, the CDR3 is TGCAGTGCCGGGACGGCCTTAGAGCAGTACTTC. This codes for CSAGTALEQYF.

This rearrangement joins TRBV7-8 to TRBJ1-4, with 8 bases identical to TRBD1. The V and J ends lost 4 bases and 8 bases, in that order; junction bases with no gene match: 9. The germline V gene encodes CDR1 SGHVS and CDR2 FQNEAQ. The CDR3 runs to 15 residues. CDR3 sequence (DNA): TGTGCCAGCAGCTCCCCGAGGACAGGGATGGAAAAACTGTTTTTT. It is translated as CASSSPRTGMEKLFF.

A remark on this clonotype: One end of the junction does not line up with germline, which may come from a read error. This sequence joins TRBV12-3 or TRBV12-4 and TRBJ1-2, with D perhaps TRBD1 (5 bases). There are 14 residues in the CDR3. The CDR3 protein is CAGSYSGLAYGYTF. The CDR3 DNA sequence: TGTGCCGGCAGTTACTCGGGACTCGCCTATGGCTACACCTTC.

V usage is TRBV7-2 and J usage is TRBJ2-2; TRBD2 agrees at 8 bases. This CDR3 has 14 residues. Losses at the gene ends were 4 bases for V and 8 bases for J; bases not matched to a gene: 6. Germline V gives CDR1 SGHTA, CDR2 FQGNSA. This CDR3 is CASSSEAGAGELFF. The CDR3 DNA reads TGTGCCAGCAGCTCGGAAGCGGGGGCTGGGGAGCTGTTTTTT. The whole variable domain, remainder taken from reference TRBV7-2 and TRBJ2-2, is GAGVSQSPSNKVTEKGKDVELRCDPISGHTALYWYRQSLGQGLEFLIYFQGNSAPDKSGLPSDRFSAERTGGSVSTLTIQRTQQEDSAVYLCASSSEAGAGELFFGEGSRLTVL.

This clonotype occurred once. The chain is built from TRBV7-4 and TRBJ2-7; D is perhaps TRBD2 (5 bases). Germline V gene lookup returns CDR1 SGHVT and CDR2 SQSDAQ. The length of the CDR3 is 15 residues. The V end lost 5 bases, the J end lost 0 bases, and 14 bases lay between the germline ends. CDR3 DNA sequence: TGTGCCAGCAGCGTAGGGCAAGCGGCCTCCTACGAGCAGTACTTC. It specifies CASSVGQAASYEQYF.

About this clonotype: Relative to the germline gene, one junction end is altered; a read error may explain this. The gene calls are TRBV7-2 and TRBJ2-7; no firm D call. Germline V lookup: CDR1 SGHTA, CDR2 FQGNSA. The CDR3 sequence is 13 residues long. The CDR3 bases are TGTGCCAGCAGCTTAGGCCACTCCTACGAGCAATTCTTC. Translated: CASSLGHSYEQFF.

Points on this clonotype: A junction end diverges from the germline sequence, so it may reflect a read error. The chain carries TRBV2 and TRBJ1-1, with no clear D. The CDR3 has 14 amino acids. From germline, CDR1 is SNHLY and CDR2 FYNNEI. The CDR3 reads CASSESVMNTEASF. The CDR3 bases are TGTGCCAGCAGTGAAAGTGTTATGAACACTGAAGCTTCCTTT.

The chain carries TRBV19 and TRBJ1-1, with TRBD1 as a possible D gene (5 bases). The CDR3 totals 13 residues. CDR1 is LNHDA, CDR2 SQIVND, per germline (reference sequence). V lost 4 bases and J lost 8, with 14 bases in between. The CDR3, as DNA: TGTGCCAGTAGTAGTAGAGGGCAGGGAGAAGCTTTCTTT. It specifies CASSSRGQGEAFF.

The chain has TRBV7-9 and TRBJ1-1; D gene uncertain. The germline CDR1 and CDR2 sequences are SEHNR and FQNEAQ (reference sequence). The CDR3 spans 13 residues. V dropped 4 bases and J dropped 4 bases, with 10 bases sitting between them. The chain's CDR3 is CASSSGIGTEAFF. The CDR3 region has the DNA TGTGCCAGCAGCTCCGGAATCGGCACTGAAGCTTTCTTT.

This rearrangement joins TRBV20-1 to TRBJ2-5, with D perhaps given as TRBD1 or TRBD2 (6 bases each). There are 13 residues in the CDR3. V was pared by 1 base and J by 10 bases, with 16 bases between. Germline assignment: CDR1 DFQATT and CDR2 SNEGSKA (reference sequence). The CDR3 coding sequence is TGCAGTGCTAGAGGCCTCCTAAGGGGGGACCAGTACTTC. Translating it yields CSARGLLRGDQYF.

This sequence joins TRBV29-1 and TRBJ1-1; D call uncertain. This CDR3 is built from 14 residues. With 7 bases removed from V and 2 bases from J, the gap between germline ends came to 17 bases. Germline values: CDR1 SQVTM, CDR2 ANQGSEA. CDR3 nucleotides: TGCAGCGGCGGAACGGGGAGGGCCAACACTGAAGCTTTCTTT. As protein: CSGGTGRANTEAFF.